This T cell receptor (beta chain) was sequenced in a study of spatial heterogeneity in lung cancer. Across the study: Unique TCR and UMI combinations averaged more than ten appearances each in raw reads.

Documented time point: sample taken at primary tumor resection. Frozen PBMC, nontumor lung or tumor provided whole RNA, which was sequenced unsorted. A unique molecular identifier was attached to every TCR cDNA molecule. One entry per CDR3 protein, called by TCRdb with MiXCR from the 5' RACE reads. The sample yields 2,500 to 3,000 distinct CDR3 sequences, under 35% seen once. The clonotype originates from a male donor with early-stage non-small cell lung cancer. This specimen was PBMCs, taken at surgery.

The CDR3 coding sequence is TGCGCCAGCAGCTTGGGACAGGGCTCCTACGAGCAGTACTTC. Residues: CASSLGQGSYEQYF. The genes are TRBV5-1 and TRBJ2-7; the match to TRBD1 covers 7 bases. The CDR3 is 14 amino acids. V was clipped by 0 bases and J by 0 bases; unmatched bases: 0. In germline, CDR1 is SGHRS, CDR2 YFSETQ.